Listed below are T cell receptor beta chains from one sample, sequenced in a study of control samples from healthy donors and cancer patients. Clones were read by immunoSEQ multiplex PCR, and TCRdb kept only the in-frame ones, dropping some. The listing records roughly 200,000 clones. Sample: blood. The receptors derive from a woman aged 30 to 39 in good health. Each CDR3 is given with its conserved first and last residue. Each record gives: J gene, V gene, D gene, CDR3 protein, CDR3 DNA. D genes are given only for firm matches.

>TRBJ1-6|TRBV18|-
CASSPGLTESSPLHF
TGTGCCAGCTCACCAGGGCTTACAGAGAGCTCACCCCTCCACTTT
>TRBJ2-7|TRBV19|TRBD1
CASRRPGTGGGEQYF
TGTGCCAGTAGGAGACCCGGGACAGGGGGCGGCGAGCAGTACTTC
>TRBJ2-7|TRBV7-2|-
CASSFGDSYEQYF
TGTGCCAGCAGCTTCGGGGACTCCTACGAGCAGTACTTC
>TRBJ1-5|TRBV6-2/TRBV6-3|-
CASSERAYSNQPQHF
TGTGCCAGCAGCGAACGGGCATATAGCAATCAGCCCCAGCATTTT
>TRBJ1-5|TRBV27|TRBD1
CASSGQGSNQPQHF
TGTGCCAGCAGTGGACAGGGGAGCAATCAGCCCCAGCATTTT
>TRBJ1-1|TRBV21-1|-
CASSKATRDSPRFMNTEAFF
TGTGCCAGCAGCAAAGCAACCAGGGACAGTCCAAGATTCATGAACACTGAAGCTTTCTTT
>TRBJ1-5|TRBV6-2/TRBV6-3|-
CASSKDLTGQPQHF
TGTGCCAGCAGTAAGGACCTCACAGGTCAGCCCCAGCATTTT
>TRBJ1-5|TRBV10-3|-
CAISEQGDQPQHF
TGTGCCATCAGCGAACAGGGAGATCAGCCCCAGCATTTT
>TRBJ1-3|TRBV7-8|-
CASSPLGRAGNTIYF
TGTGCCAGCAGCCCCCTGGGCAGGGCCGGAAACACCATATATTTT
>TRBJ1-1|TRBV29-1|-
CSVDLPGNTEAFF
TGCAGCGTCGATCTTCCAGGGAACACTGAAGCTTTCTTT
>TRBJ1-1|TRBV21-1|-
CASRGGRGTTEAFF
TGTGCCAGCAGGGGTGGGAGAGGGACCACTGAAGCTTTCTTT
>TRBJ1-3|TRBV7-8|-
CASSLQTSSGNTIYF
TGTGCCAGCAGCTTACAGACCAGCTCTGGAAACACCATATATTTT
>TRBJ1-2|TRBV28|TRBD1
CASSPALGGQGAFYGYTF
TGTGCCAGCAGTCCTGCCCTGGGGGGACAGGGGGCGTTCTATGGCTACACCTTC
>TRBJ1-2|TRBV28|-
CASSSGQGGGYTF
TGTGCCAGCAGTTCAGGCCAGGGAGGCGGCTACACCTTC
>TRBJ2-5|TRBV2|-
CASSVDRAPQYF
TGTGCCAGCAGTGTTGACCGAGCGCCCCAGTACTTC
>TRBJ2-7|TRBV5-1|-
CASSLGTGDTAYEQYF
TGCGCCAGCAGCTTGGGCACAGGCGACACTGCCTACGAGCAGTACTTC
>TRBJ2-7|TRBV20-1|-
CSARLVDEQYF
TGCAGTGCTAGACTAGTAGACGAGCAGTACTTC
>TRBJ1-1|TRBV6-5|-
CASSYSLDGGNTEAFF
TGTGCCAGCAGTTACTCGCTCGACGGGGGCAACACTGAAGCTTTCTTT
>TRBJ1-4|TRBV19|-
CASRMDRINEKLFF
TGTGCCAGTAGGATGGACAGAATCAATGAAAAACTGTTTTTT